This section outlines one T cell receptor beta chain sequence together with its context. These data originate in a study of T cell changes during pregnancy in multiple sclerosis. Between the trimmed V and J ends, which lost 1 base and 6 bases, there was a span of 4 bases. CDR1 is GTSNPN, CDR2 SVGIG, per germline (reference sequence). This CDR3 comprises 11 residues. The protocol was immunoSEQ multiplex PCR, while the TCRdb copy is restricted to in-frame clones and leaves out a portion. The data contain 42,000 or so clones, 70% to 90% of them seen just once; the ten biggest clones take up 0.75% to 1%.

This chain joins TRBV30 and TRBJ2-4; D not certain. The clonotype originates from a female donor with multiple sclerosis, enrolled in a pregnancy study. The sample here was CD4+ T cells from peripheral blood mononuclear cells, taken after pregnancy. The CDR3 sequence is CAWSGGNIQYF. In DNA, the CDR3 is TGTGCCTGGAGTGGAGGAAACATTCAGTACTTC.